This is a list of T cell receptor beta chains from one sample in a study of CD8 T cells in ankylosing spondylitis. Each CDR3 protein gets one entry after TCRdb re-called the 5' RACE reads with MiXCR. Among 130,000 or so distinct CDR3 sequences listed, more than 6.5% were seen once. The specimen sequenced was blood, either unsorted or a sorted T cell fraction (not recorded which). The receptors derive from a male donor with ankylosing spondylitis or in good health (not recorded which). Each CDR3 is given with its conserved first and last residue. A row's size may be missing; if present it is once, few, many or a size class.

TRBV7-9	many	TRBJ2-5	CASVFVGSQETQYF
TRBV7-9	many	TRBJ2-7	CASSQQGLVHEQYF
TRBV7-2	-	TRBJ2-1	CASIPNSRINEQFF
TRBV20-1	many	TRBJ2-3	CSVFTSTDTQYF
TRBV6-5	many	TRBJ2-5	CASSYLSTGWETQYF
TRBV3-1	many	TRBJ2-2	CASSQSGGGNTGELFF
TRBV7-9	many	TRBJ1-1	CASSLGNQGARTEAFF
TRBV28	-	TRBJ2-1	CASIPIGGESYNEQFF
TRBV18	few	TRBJ1-3	CASSSYQRNSGNTIYF
TRBV5-1	few	TRBJ2-7	CASSLEQESYEQYF
TRBV5-1	-	TRBJ2-5	CASSQTRDRFGETQYF
TRBV5-1	many	TRBJ2-5	CASAKVPTVRETQYF
TRBV7-8	many	TRBJ2-7	CASSLKVAGTGGHEQYF
TRBV10-3	many	TRBJ2-2	CAISREGAPRKTGELFF
TRBV5-5	many	TRBJ2-7	CASSYAARDTYEQYF
TRBV20-1	many	TRBJ1-1	CSAAGPPNTEAFF
TRBV20-1	few	TRBJ2-1	CSASPTGGYGNEQFF
TRBV24-1	-	TRBJ2-1	CATKTSGWDEQFF
TRBV20-1	many	TRBJ2-3	CSARKRGIGTDTQYF
TRBV30	-	TRBJ1-2	CAWKPGAHGYTF
TRBV18	many	TRBJ1-1	CASSPQGRDTEAFF
TRBV3-1	many	TRBJ1-2	CASSQGKNYGYTF
TRBV7-9	many	TRBJ1-2	CASSQDPYGYTF
TRBV6-1	-	TRBJ1-5	CASSEQDNQPQHF
TRBV18	-	TRBJ2-5	CASSPRVSSQETQYF
TRBV7-9	many	TRBJ1-6	CASSGQGTSPLHF
TRBV7-2	many	TRBJ1-6	CASSLLGSRNSPLHF
TRBV20-1	many	TRBJ1-1	CSALSRDRVPAFF
TRBV7-2	many	TRBJ2-7	CASSAQGGGYEQYF
TRBV7-8	many	TRBJ2-3	CASSPRQSTDTQYF
TRBV5-1	medium-sized	TRBJ2-1	CASSPNNEQFF
TRBV9	-	TRBJ2-7	CASSAGTEFYEQYF
TRBV5-1	many	TRBJ2-2	CASRSGAYRGNTGELFF
TRBV9	many	TRBJ2-3	CASSIAGEVADTQYF
TRBV19	many	TRBJ2-3	CASQMDRRGTDTQYF
TRBV28	many	TRBJ2-1	CASSLHGRERGNEQFF
TRBV7-2	many	TRBJ2-7	CASSLAAGLLNEQYF
TRBV4-2	many	TRBJ1-2	CASSQDWTDNYGYTF
TRBV4-2	many	TRBJ2-2	CASSQPGLPNTGELFF
TRBV5-1	few	TRBJ1-5	CASSENSNQPQHF
TRBV24-1	many	TRBJ1-1	CATSDPRQGSTEAFF
TRBV29-1	many	TRBJ2-7	CSVDPGSHEQYF
TRBV28	-	TRBJ1-6	CASSFGTGMSSPLHF
TRBV24-1	-	TRBJ2-3	CATSAPGLAGGGDTQYF
TRBV20-1	many	TRBJ1-2	CSASFFDRGIFGYTF
TRBV20-1	-	TRBJ2-3	CSARLTQLSTDTQYF
TRBV7-2	many	TRBJ2-5	CASSLWASGRAETQYF
TRBV19	many	TRBJ2-3	CASSSRDGGTDTQYF
TRBV7-2	many	TRBJ2-1	CASSLPGQRYNEQFF
TRBV20-1	many	TRBJ2-1	CSARKPGPEQFF
TRBV29-1	few	TRBJ1-1	CSVETRLETEAFF
TRBV7-9	many	TRBJ1-1	CASSPNRGLYTEAFF
TRBV12-3/TRBV12-4	many	TRBJ1-2	CASSYGYGYTF
TRBV30	-	TRBJ1-3	CAWGEGKSGNTIYF
TRBV6-2/TRBV6-3	many	TRBJ2-1	CASTELSQYNEQFF
TRBV30	few	TRBJ2-3	CAWSRVGDTQYF
TRBV29-1	many	TRBJ2-7	CSGLRQGYEQYF
TRBV5-1	many	TRBJ1-1	CASSLAIAGTYTEAFF
TRBV12-3/TRBV12-4	many	TRBJ1-4	CASRLGRATEKLFF